A selection of T cell receptor beta chains follows, all from one sample in a study of OX40 agonist ivuxolimab in advanced cancers. The assay was immunoSEQ multiplex PCR, and TCRdb's table has in-frame clones only and misses some. This table has tens of thousands of clones, about nine tenths appearing once. The sequencing here drew on CD4+ or CD8+ T cells sorted from blood, taken in a trial of the OX40 agonist ivuxolimab. Receptor source: an adult with an advanced solid tumor such as melanoma, head and neck, liver or kidney cancer. Both conserved end residues are part of each CDR3. The order of the fields is J gene, clone size, V gene, D gene, CDR3 protein, CDR3 DNA. D genes are given only for firm matches. Expanded clones get a size class; other rows say once, few or many, or leave the size out.

J: TRBJ2-7; size: -; V: TRBV27; D: TRBD2; CDR3: CASRILAGGVYEQYF; DNA: TGTGCCAGCAGGATACTAGCGGGAGGCGTTTACGAGCAGTACTTC
J: TRBJ2-7; size: -; V: TRBV6-5; D: TRBD2; CDR3: CASSYPGLAGREQYF; DNA: TGTGCCAGCAGTTACCCGGGACTAGCGGGAAGGGAGCAGTACTTC
J: TRBJ2-3; size: once; V: TRBV19; D: -; CDR3: CASSIAGASGFNTQYF; DNA: TGTGCCAGTAGTATAGCGGGGGCCTCGGGATTCAATACGCAGTATTTT
J: TRBJ2-1; size: once; V: TRBV5-1; D: -; CDR3: CASSLAAGSSYNEQFF; DNA: TGCGCCAGCAGCTTGGCGGCGGGAAGCTCCTACAATGAGCAGTTCTTC
J: TRBJ2-7; size: -; V: TRBV5-1; D: TRBD1; CDR3: CASSSGNRGAYEQYF; DNA: TGCGCCAGCAGCTCGGGGAACAGGGGAGCCTACGAGCAGTACTTC
J: TRBJ1-4; size: -; V: TRBV5-8; D: -; CDR3: CASSRGGVEKLFF; DNA: TGTGCCAGCAGCCGCGGGGGGGTGGAAAAACTGTTTTTT
J: TRBJ2-1; size: -; V: TRBV29-1; D: -; CDR3: CSVSDPTRNNEQFF; DNA: TGCAGCGTTTCCGACCCTACACGTAACAATGAGCAGTTCTTC
J: TRBJ2-7; size: once; V: TRBV5-1; D: -; CDR3: CASSFRDSGGEQYF; DNA: TGCGCCAGCAGCTTCCGGGACTCCGGGGGTGAGCAGTACTTC
J: TRBJ2-2; size: -; V: TRBV10-2; D: TRBD2; CDR3: CASSDYSGGSRGELFF; DNA: TGCGCCAGCAGTGACTATAGCGGGGGGTCGCGCGGGGAGCTGTTTTTT
J: TRBJ2-3; size: -; V: TRBV19; D: -; CDR3: CASNQGNTDTQYF; DNA: TGTGCCAGTAATCAGGGAAACACAGATACGCAGTATTTT
J: TRBJ1-1; size: -; V: TRBV19; D: -; CDR3: CASSMSTYQAFF; DNA: TGTGCCAGTAGTATGTCCACCTACCAAGCTTTCTTT
J: TRBJ1-6; size: -; V: TRBV2; D: -; CDR3: CASSVRSWSSYNSPLHF; DNA: TGTGCCAGCAGTGTTCGAAGTTGGAGCTCCTATAATTCACCCCTCCACTTT
J: TRBJ2-3; size: -; V: TRBV30; D: TRBD2; CDR3: CAWSLGGDTQYF; DNA: TGTGCCTGGAGTCTGGGGGGGGATACGCAGTATTTT
J: TRBJ1-1; size: -; V: TRBV5-4; D: TRBD1; CDR3: CASSPDRLGKAFF; DNA: TGTGCCAGCAGCCCGGACAGGCTCGGTAAAGCTTTCTTT
J: TRBJ2-7; size: once; V: TRBV6-6; D: -; CDR3: CASGGQYYEQYF; DNA: TGTGCCAGCGGCGGACAATACTACGAGCAGTACTTC
J: TRBJ1-4; size: few; V: TRBV7-2; D: TRBD1; CDR3: CASSLRWTGQNEKLFF; DNA: TGTGCCAGCAGCTTGAGATGGACAGGCCAAAATGAAAAACTGTTTTTT
J: TRBJ1-3; size: -; V: TRBV7-6; D: -; CDR3: CASSLNGLGHTIYF; DNA: TGTGCCAGCAGCTTAAACGGGTTAGGACACACCATATATTTT
J: TRBJ2-3; size: -; V: TRBV10-3; D: -; CDR3: CAISYTDTQYF; DNA: TGTGCCATCAGCTACACAGATACGCAGTATTTT
J: TRBJ1-2; size: -; V: TRBV7-2; D: TRBD1; CDR3: CASSPPGGTRGYTF; DNA: TGTGCCAGCAGCCCCCCAGGGGGGACACGCGGCTACACCTTC
J: TRBJ1-2; size: -; V: TRBV6-4; D: TRBD1; CDR3: CASSVEQGANYGYTF; DNA: TGTGCCAGCAGTGTTGAACAGGGGGCTAACTATGGCTACACCTTC
J: TRBJ1-4; size: -; V: TRBV2; D: TRBD1; CDR3: CASSVTGTGEKLFF; DNA: TGTGCCAGCAGTGTGACAGGGACGGGTGAAAAACTGTTTTTT
J: TRBJ1-5; size: -; V: TRBV18; D: -; CDR3: CASSPLGPRTAHQPQHF; DNA: TGTGCCAGCTCACCCCTCGGCCCCAGGACAGCGCATCAGCCCCAGCATTTT
J: TRBJ2-7; size: -; V: TRBV29-1; D: -; CDR3: CSVGGAKSYEQYF; DNA: TGCAGCGTTGGGGGCGCAAAATCCTACGAGCAGTACTTC